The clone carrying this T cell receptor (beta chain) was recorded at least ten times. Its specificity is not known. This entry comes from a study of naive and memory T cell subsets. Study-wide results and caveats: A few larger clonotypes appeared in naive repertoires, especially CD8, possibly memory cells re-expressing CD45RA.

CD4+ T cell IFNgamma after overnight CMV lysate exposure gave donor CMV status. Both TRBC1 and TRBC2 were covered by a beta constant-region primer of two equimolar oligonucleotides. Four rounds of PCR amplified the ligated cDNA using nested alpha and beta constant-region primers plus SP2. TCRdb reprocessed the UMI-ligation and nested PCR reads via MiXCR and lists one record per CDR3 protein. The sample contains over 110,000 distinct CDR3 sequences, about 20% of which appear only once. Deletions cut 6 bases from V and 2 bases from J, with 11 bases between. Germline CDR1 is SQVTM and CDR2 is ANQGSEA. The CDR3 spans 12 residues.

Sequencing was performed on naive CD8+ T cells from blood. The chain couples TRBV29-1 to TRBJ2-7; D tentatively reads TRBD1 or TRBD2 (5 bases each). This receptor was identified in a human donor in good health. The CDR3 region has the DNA TGCAGCGTCCGGGACGGGCCCTACGAGCAGTACTTC. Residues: CSVRDGPYEQYF.